Each of the 3 T cell receptor beta chains below was sequenced from the same sample in a study of T-cell memory formation after mild COVID-19. A single record per CDR3 protein comes from TCRdb applying MiXCR to the 5' RACE reads. The sample yields about 14,000 distinct CDR3 sequences, 12% seen once. The material sequenced was PBMCs or a T cell subset sorted from them (not recorded which). The receptors shown here come from an adult woman who had mild COVID-19 (a few samples of this study predate the infection). Cell type and time point are not known.

The rearrangement links TRBV20-1 to TRBJ2-1; 8 bases map to TRBD2. This CDR3 has 13 residues. V lost 2 bases to trimming and J lost 9 bases; unmatched junction nucleotides: 6. Germline CDR1 DFQATT, CDR2 SNEGSKA (reference sequence). CDR3 nucleotides: TGCAGTGCTAGATCGGGAGGGGACGTTGAGCAGTTCTTC. Protein product: CSARSGGDVEQFF.

This clonotype is a singleton in its sample. V and J are TRBV5-1 and TRBJ2-2; the D gene is possibly TRBD2 (6 bases). CDR3 length: 14 amino acids. CDR1 is SGHRS, CDR2 YFSETQ, per germline. Trimming pared 3 bases from V and 7 bases from J, leaving 13 bases between. CDR3 DNA: TGCGCCAGCAGCTCGGGAGAAGGCTTCGGGGAGCTGTTTTTT. Amino acids: CASSSGEGFGELFF.

This clonotype has ten or more counts. V and J are TRBV9 and TRBJ2-1, with TRBD1 as a possible D gene (5 bases). There are 14 residues in the CDR3. Deletions cut 0 bases from V and 10 bases from J, with 14 bases between. Germline-derived CDR1 and CDR2 are SGDLS and YYNGEE. In DNA form, the CDR3 reads TGTGCCAGCAGCGTAGCTGACAGCTTTACGGAGCAGTTCTTC. It yields the protein CASSVADSFTEQFF.